What follows are 15 T cell receptor beta chains derived from one specimen sequenced in a study of cytomegalovirus exposure and HLA in healthy donors. PCR was performed using 60 Vbeta and 13 Jbeta primers. Libraries were prepared by immunoSEQ multiplex PCR; TCRdb keeps only in-frame clonotypes and omits some of them. The sample includes 170,000 or so clones, 77% of them seen just once. Sample: PBMCs. These TCRs come from a woman aged 25 to 39 in good health and CMV-seropositive.

The chain employs TRBV28 and TRBJ1-2; maybe TRBD1 (5 bases). The CDR3 length is 13 residues. Trimming shortened V by 4 bases and J by 2 bases, and 8 bases separated the two germline ends. Germline values: CDR1 MDHEN, CDR2 SYDVKM. CDR3 amino acids: CASSSDSNYGYTF. The CDR3 DNA sequence: TGTGCCAGCAGTTCCGACAGCAACTATGGCTACACCTTC.

The chain has TRBV10-1 and TRBJ2-2; tentative D call: TRBD1 (5 bases). V lost 6 bases and J 4 bases, leaving 12 bases between the germline ends. The germline gives CDR1 WNHNN, CDR2 SYGVQD (reference sequence). The CDR3 totals 14 residues. The CDR3 protein is CASRTRAATGELFF. As DNA, the CDR3 is TGCGCCAGCAGAACCAGGGCGGCCACCGGGGAGCTGTTTTTT.

The V and J genes are TRBV13 and TRBJ2-1; the match to TRBD2 covers 10 bases. The CDR3 contains 17 residues. Germline CDR1 and CDR2: PRHDT and FYEKMQ (reference sequence). The ends lost 4 bases at V and 7 bases at J; junction bases unmatched: 13. This CDR3 is CASSYRPSLAGKNEQFF. The DNA for the CDR3 is TGTGCCAGCAGCTATCGGCCCTCACTAGCGGGGAAGAATGAGCAGTTCTTC. The full variable domain, rest sourced from reference TRBV13 and TRBJ2-1, is AAGVIQSPRHLIKEKRETATLKCYPIPRHDTVYWYQQGPGQDPQFLISFYEKMQSDKGSIPDRFSAQQFSDYHSELNMSSLELGDSALYFCASSYRPSLAGKNEQFFGPGTRLTVL.

The chain employs TRBV28 and TRBJ2-7; 9 bases line up with TRBD2. Germline CDR1 and CDR2: MDHEN and SYDVKM. This CDR3 spans 18 amino acids. V dropped 8 bases and J dropped 0; count of bases not matched to a gene: 17. In nucleotides, the CDR3 is TGTGCCAGCGCGCCCCCGGGACTAGCTGATATAAGCTCCTACGAGCAGTACTTC. It yields the protein CASAPPGLADISSYEQYF. The variable domain in full, completed from reference TRBV28 and TRBJ2-7, reads DVKVTQSSRYLVKRTGEKVFLECVQDMDHENMFWYRQDPGLGLRLIYFSYDVKMKEKGDIPEGYSVSREKKERFSLILESASTNQTSMYLCASAPPGLADISSYEQYFGPGTRLTVT.

The chain is built from TRBV7-2 and TRBJ1-2; possible D gene TRBD1, 6 bases. The germline V gene encodes CDR1 SGHTA and CDR2 FQGNSA. Trimming took 1 base from V and 5 from J, leaving 8 bases between them. CDR3 length: 13 residues. The CDR3 DNA follows: TGTGCCAGCAGCTTAGACAGGGAGTATGGCTACACCTTC. It codes for CASSLDREYGYTF.

V and J are TRBV10-3 and TRBJ2-7; perhaps TRBD2 as D (5 bases). The CDR3 runs 14 residues. The ends were cut back, 3 bases at V and 3 bases at J, with 12 bases in the middle. Germline lookup yields CDR1 ENHRY and CDR2 SYGVKD. The CDR3 DNA follows: TGTGCCATCAGTGATAAACTAGACCTCTACGAGCAGTACTTC. Its translation is CAISDKLDLYEQYF.

There are a few counts of this clone. The CDR3 bases are TGTGCCACTGAAAGCGGGAGCTATGAGCAGTTCTTC. Translated, it gives CATESGSYEQFF. This chain links TRBV28 with TRBJ2-1; 8 nucleotides line up with TRBD2. The germline CDR1 and CDR2 sequences are MDHEN and SYDVKM. The ends lost 10 bases at V and 8 bases at J; junction bases unmatched: 7. The CDR3 is made up of 12 amino acids.

The chain has TRBV5-6 and TRBJ2-5, with D perhaps matching TRBD2 (7 bases). The CDR3 loop spans 16 amino acids. Germline V gene lookup returns CDR1 SGHDT and CDR2 YYEEEE. The V gene lost 0 bases and the J gene lost 1 base, with 13 bases spanning the gap. The CDR3 DNA is TGTGCCAGCAGCTTGGTGGGGGGGCAGATCCAAGAGACCCAGTACTTC. The encoded protein is CASSLVGGQIQETQYF.

This clone was counted once. The genes are TRBV27 and TRBJ2-7; 8 bases fit TRBD2. This CDR3 spans 14 amino acids. CDR1 is MNHEY and CDR2 is SMNVEV in the germline V gene (reference sequence). The V segment lost 6 bases and the J segment 7 bases; nucleotides outside the gene matches: 11. The CDR3 nucleotides are TGTGCCAGCAGGCTCCGGGGGGGACCTGGAGAGCAGTACTTC. This gives the protein CASRLRGGPGEQYF.

The CDR3 bases are TGCAGCGTTGAGCGTCAGGATGGGCGGGGGGGGACAGATACGCAGTATTTT. Encoded protein: CSVERQDGRGGTDTQYF. The V gene is TRBV29-1, the J gene TRBJ2-3, with 9 bases matching TRBD2. Germline-derived CDR1 and CDR2 are SQVTM and ANQGSEA. The ends lost 3 bases at V and 3 bases at J; junction bases unmatched: 13. CDR3 size: 17 residues.

The genes are TRBV10-3 and TRBJ2-2; the D gene is possibly TRBD1 (6 bases). The V end was cut by 4 bases, the J end by 2 bases, with 14 bases between. Germline-derived CDR1 and CDR2 are ENHRY and SYGVKD. CDR3 length: 16 amino acids. As DNA, the CDR3 is TGTGCCATCAGTGTTACGACAGGAGATAACACCGGGGAGCTGTTTTTT. It translates to CAISVTTGDNTGELFF.

This chain uses TRBV11-3 with TRBJ2-3; 8 nucleotides match TRBD2. The V segment lost 1 base and the J segment 3 bases; nucleotides outside the gene matches: 6. Germline V gene lookup returns CDR1 SGHNT and CDR2 YENEEA. The CDR3 contains 16 residues. The DNA of the CDR3 is TGTGCCAGCAGCTTAGGAGCGGGAGTTCGGACAGATACGCAGTATTTT. It is translated as CASSLGAGVRTDTQYF.

The genes are TRBV10-3 and TRBJ2-2, with D hard to call. There are 14 residues in the CDR3. Germline V gene lookup returns CDR1 ENHRY and CDR2 SYGVKD. V lost 6 bases to trimming and J lost 6 bases, with 14 bases between them. CDR3 sequence (DNA): TGTGCCATCAGCCCTACAGAAGGTTCCGGGGAGCTGTTTTTT. Translated, it gives CAISPTEGSGELFF.

This clone was seen only a few times. The chain links TRBV5-1 to TRBJ2-7; 8 bases are a match to TRBD1. J was trimmed by 5 bases and V by 4 bases; bases with no gene match: 8. CDR1 and CDR2 (germline): SGHRS, YFSETQ. The CDR3 totals 14 residues. CDR3: CASSRDRREDEQYF. Written as DNA, the CDR3 is TGCGCCAGCAGCAGGGACAGGAGGGAAGACGAGCAGTACTTC.

The chain carries TRBV5-6 and TRBJ2-7; 11 nucleotides match TRBD1. CDR1 is SGHDT, CDR2 YYEEEE, per germline. With V trimmed by 3 bases and J by 5 bases, 7 bases remained unmatched. This CDR3 has 15 amino acids. CDR3 DNA: TGTGCCAGCAGCTCAGGGACAGGGGGTGGCAACGAGCAGTACTTC. Protein: CASSSGTGGGNEQYF.